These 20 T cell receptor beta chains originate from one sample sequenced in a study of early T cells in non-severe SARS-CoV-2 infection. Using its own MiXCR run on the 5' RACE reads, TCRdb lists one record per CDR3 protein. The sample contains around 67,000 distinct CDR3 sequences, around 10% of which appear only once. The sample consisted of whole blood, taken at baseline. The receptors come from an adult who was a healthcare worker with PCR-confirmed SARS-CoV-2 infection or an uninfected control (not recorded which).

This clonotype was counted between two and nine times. The CDR3 DNA reads TGTGCCAGCAGTTTATTTGTGGCTTTAGGCGAGCAGTACTTC. Its protein product is CASSLFVALGEQYF. V usage is TRBV27 and J usage is TRBJ2-7; no definite D call. V was cut by 1 base and J by 6 bases, with 13 bases left in between. CDR1 is MNHEY and CDR2 is SMNVEV in the germline V gene (reference sequence). CDR3 length: 14 residues.

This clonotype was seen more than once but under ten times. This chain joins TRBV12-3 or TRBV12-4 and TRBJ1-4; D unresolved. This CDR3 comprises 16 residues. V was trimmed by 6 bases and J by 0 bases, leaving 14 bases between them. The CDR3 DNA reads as TGTGCCAGCAGCCCATCCCTTGTTGCAACTAATGAAAAACTGTTTTTT. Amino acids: CASSPSLVATNEKLFF.

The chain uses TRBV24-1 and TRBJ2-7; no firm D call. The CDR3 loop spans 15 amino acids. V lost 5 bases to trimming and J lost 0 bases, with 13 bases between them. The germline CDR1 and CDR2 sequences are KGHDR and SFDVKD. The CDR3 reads CATSAPREASYEQYF. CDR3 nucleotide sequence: TGTGCCACCAGTGCCCCTAGGGAAGCCTCCTACGAGCAGTACTTC.

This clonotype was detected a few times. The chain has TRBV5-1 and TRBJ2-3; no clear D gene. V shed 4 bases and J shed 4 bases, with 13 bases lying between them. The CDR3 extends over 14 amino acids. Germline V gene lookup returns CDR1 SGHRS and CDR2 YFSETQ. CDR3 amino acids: CASSPNPYPDTQYF. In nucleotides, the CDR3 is TGCGCCAGCAGCCCGAACCCGTACCCAGATACGCAGTATTTT.

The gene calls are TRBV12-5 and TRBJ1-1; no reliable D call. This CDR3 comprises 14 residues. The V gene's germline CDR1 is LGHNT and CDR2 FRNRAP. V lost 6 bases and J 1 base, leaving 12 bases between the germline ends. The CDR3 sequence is CASGPEDPNTEAFF. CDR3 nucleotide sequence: TGTGCTAGTGGCCCCGAGGATCCGAACACTGAAGCTTTCTTT.

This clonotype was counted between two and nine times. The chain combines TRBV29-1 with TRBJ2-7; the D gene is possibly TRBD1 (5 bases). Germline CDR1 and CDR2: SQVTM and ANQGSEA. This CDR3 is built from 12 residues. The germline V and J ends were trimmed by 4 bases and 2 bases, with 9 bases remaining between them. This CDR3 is CSVGDSTYEQYF. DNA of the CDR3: TGCAGCGTTGGAGACAGCACCTACGAGCAGTACTTC.

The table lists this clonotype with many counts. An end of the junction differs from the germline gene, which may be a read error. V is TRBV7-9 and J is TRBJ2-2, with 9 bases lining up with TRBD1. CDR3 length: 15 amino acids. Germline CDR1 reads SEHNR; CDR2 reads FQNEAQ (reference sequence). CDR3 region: CASSTGTGNPGELFF. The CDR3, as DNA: TGTGCCAGCAGCACCGGGACAGGGAACCCCGGGGAGCTGTTTTTT. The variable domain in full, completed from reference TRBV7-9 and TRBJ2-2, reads DTGVSQNPRHKITKRGQNVTFRCDPISEHNRLYWYRQTLGQGPEFLTYFQNEAQLEKSRLLSDRFSAERPKGSFSTLEIQRTEQGDSAMYLCASSTGTGNPGELFFGEGSRLTVL.

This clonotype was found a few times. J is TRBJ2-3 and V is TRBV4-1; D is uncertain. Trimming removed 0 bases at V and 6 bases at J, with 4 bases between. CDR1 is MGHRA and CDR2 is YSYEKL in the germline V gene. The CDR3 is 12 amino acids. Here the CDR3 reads CASSQEGDTQYF. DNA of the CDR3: TGCGCCAGCAGCCAAGAGGGGGATACGCAGTATTTT.

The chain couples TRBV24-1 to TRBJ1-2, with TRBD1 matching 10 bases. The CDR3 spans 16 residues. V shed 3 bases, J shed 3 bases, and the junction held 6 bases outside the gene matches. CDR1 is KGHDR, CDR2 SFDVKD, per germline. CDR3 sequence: CATSDGGQGMDYGYTF. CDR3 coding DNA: TGTGCCACCAGTGATGGGGGACAGGGGATGGACTATGGCTACACCTTC.

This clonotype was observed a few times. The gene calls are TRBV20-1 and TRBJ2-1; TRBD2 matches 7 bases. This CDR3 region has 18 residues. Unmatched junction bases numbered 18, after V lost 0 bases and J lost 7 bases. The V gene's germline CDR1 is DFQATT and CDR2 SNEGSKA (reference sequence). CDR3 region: CSARDPLAIVLVENEQFF. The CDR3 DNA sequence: TGCAGTGCTAGAGATCCACTAGCGATAGTTTTAGTGGAAAATGAGCAGTTCTTC.

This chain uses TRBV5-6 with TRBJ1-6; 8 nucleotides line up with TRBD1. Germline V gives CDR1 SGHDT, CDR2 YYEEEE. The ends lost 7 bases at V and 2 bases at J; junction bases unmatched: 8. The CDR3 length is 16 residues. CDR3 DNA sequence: TGTGCCAGCGGACAGGGTACGAGCGCCTATAATTCACCCCTCCACTTT. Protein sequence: CASGQGTSAYNSPLHF.

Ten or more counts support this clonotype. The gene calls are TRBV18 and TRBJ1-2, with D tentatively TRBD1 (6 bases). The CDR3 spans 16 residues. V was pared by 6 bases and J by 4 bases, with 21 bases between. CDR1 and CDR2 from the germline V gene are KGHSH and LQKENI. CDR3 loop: CASSGLPGGPGYGYTF. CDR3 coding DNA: TGTGCCAGCTCGGGCCTTCCCGGGGGGCCGGGCTATGGCTACACCTTC.

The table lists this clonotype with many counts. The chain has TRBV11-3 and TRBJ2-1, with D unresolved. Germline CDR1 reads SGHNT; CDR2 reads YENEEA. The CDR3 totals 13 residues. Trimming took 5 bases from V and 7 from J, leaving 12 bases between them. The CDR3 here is CASSLTSHNEQFF. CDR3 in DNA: TGTGCCAGCAGCCTCACGTCTCATAATGAGCAGTTCTTC.

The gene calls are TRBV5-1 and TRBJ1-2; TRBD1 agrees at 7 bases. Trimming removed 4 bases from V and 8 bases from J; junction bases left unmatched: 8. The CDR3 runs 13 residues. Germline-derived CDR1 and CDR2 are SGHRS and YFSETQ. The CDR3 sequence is CASSLTDREGYTF. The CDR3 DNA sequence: TGCGCCAGCAGCCTTACAGACAGGGAAGGCTACACCTTC.

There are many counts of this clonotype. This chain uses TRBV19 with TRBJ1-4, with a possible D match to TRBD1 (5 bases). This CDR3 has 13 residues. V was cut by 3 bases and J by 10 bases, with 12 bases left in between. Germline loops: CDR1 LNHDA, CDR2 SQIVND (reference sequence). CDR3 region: CASSIDGASKLFF. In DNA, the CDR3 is TGTGCCAGTAGTATCGACGGGGCCTCAAAACTGTTTTTT.

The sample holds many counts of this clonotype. The CDR3 sequence: CASSLMGGGTDTQYF. The CDR3 coding sequence is TGTGCCAGCAGCTTAATGGGCGGGGGCACAGATACGCAGTATTTT. The chain uses TRBV7-3 and TRBJ2-3; D is perhaps TRBD2 (6 bases). The CDR3 contains 15 residues. V dropped 1 base and J dropped 1 base, with 9 bases sitting between them. Germline V gene sequence: CDR1 SGHTA, CDR2 FQGTGA.

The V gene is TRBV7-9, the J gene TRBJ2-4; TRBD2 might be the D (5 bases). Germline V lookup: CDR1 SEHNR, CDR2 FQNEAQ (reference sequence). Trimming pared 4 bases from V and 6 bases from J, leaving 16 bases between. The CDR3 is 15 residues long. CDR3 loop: CASSWPGPEGNIQYF. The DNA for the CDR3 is TGTGCCAGCAGCTGGCCGGGCCCCGAGGGAAACATTCAGTACTTC.

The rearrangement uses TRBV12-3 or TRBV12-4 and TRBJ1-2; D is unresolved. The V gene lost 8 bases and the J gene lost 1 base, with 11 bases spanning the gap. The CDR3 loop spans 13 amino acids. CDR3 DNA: TGTGCCAGCTCCCGAGGGATTAACTATGGCTACACCTTC. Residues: CASSRGINYGYTF.

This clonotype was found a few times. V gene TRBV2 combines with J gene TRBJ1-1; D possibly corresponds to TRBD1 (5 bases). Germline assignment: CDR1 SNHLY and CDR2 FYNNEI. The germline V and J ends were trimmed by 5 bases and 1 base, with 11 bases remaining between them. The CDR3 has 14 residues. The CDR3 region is CASSYRFSNTEAFF. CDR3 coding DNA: TGTGCCAGCAGTTACAGGTTTTCGAACACTGAAGCTTTCTTT.

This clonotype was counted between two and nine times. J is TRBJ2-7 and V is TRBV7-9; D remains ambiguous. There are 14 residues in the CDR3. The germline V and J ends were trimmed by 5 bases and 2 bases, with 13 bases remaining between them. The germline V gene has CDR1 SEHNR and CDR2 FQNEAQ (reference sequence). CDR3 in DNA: TGTGCCAGCAGCCCTCCCGCGCATCCCTACGAGCAGTACTTC. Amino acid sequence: CASSPPAHPYEQYF.